The next 11 T cell receptor beta chains were all read from a single sample in a study of blood T cells in healthy people across ages. The second PCR ran about 6 to 11 cycles with a sample-barcoded 5' primer and J-beta primers. TCRdb redid the calling of the 5' RACE reads with MiXCR, one entry per CDR3 protein. The repertoire holds approximately 730,000 distinct CDR3 sequences, with about 55% as singletons. The sample taken for sequencing was blood. All receptors derive from a man older than 75 in good health.

V is TRBV5-1 and J is TRBJ1-2; TRBD1 is a possible D gene (6 bases). This CDR3 spans 12 amino acids. V was trimmed by 4 bases and J by 4 bases, leaving 8 bases between them. Germline V CDR1 and CDR2: SGHRS, YFSETQ. The DNA for the CDR3 is TGCGCCAGCAGCGGGACAACCTATGGCTACACCTTC. This encodes CASSGTTYGYTF.

This clonotype was seen a few times. The chain is built from TRBV6-5 and TRBJ2-7; D is uncertain. There are 14 residues in the CDR3. The germline CDR1 and CDR2 sequences are MNHEY and SVGAGI. The V end was cut by 6 bases, the J end by 1 base, with 13 bases between. CDR3 region: CASSPGGLSYEQYF. In nucleotides, the CDR3 is TGTGCCAGCAGCCCAGGTGGGCTTTCCTACGAGCAGTACTTC.

The chain uses TRBV6-5 and TRBJ1-5, with D unclear. The germline gives CDR1 MNHEY, CDR2 SVGAGI. The CDR3 consists of 12 residues. V lost 11 bases, J lost 1 base, and 9 bases lay in between. The CDR3 spells CAPRGSNQPQHF. Written as DNA, the CDR3 is TGTGCCCCAAGAGGAAGCAATCAGCCCCAGCATTTT.

Here the CDR3 DNA reads TGCGCCAGCAGTGATGGGGATACGCCGTTTTTT. Translation: CASSDGDTPFF. This sequence joins TRBV10-2 and TRBJ2-2; no definite D call. Per germline, CDR1 WSHSY and CDR2 SAAADI. The V end lost 3 bases, the J end lost 16 bases, and 12 bases lay between the germline ends. CDR3 length: 11 amino acids.

The V gene is TRBV4-1, the J gene TRBJ2-5, with D perhaps TRBD2 (5 bases). Trimming took off 2 bases at V and 11 bases at J, with 24 bases between the two ends. Germline CDR1 MGHRA, CDR2 YSYEKL. This CDR3 is built from 16 residues. CDR3 sequence: CASSQRQTRAGGEQYF. The DNA of the CDR3 is TGCGCCAGCAGCCAACGGCAAACTAGGGCGGGCGGTGAGCAGTACTTC.

V is TRBV20-1 and J is TRBJ1-2; 7 nucleotides agree with TRBD1. The CDR3 is 15 amino acids. After removal of 7 bases from V and 12 bases from J, the junction contained 23 bases not matched to a gene. The germline gives CDR1 DFQATT, CDR2 SNEGSKA (reference sequence). CDR3 DNA: TGCAGTGTCCTGCTCCCCTTTGACAGGGTATCAAGCCACACCTTC. Amino acid sequence: CSVLLPFDRVSSHTF.

The CDR3, as DNA: TGTGCCACCAGCAGTAGAAAGAAGGCTGGGGCCAACGTCCTGACTTTC. Translated, it gives CATSSRKKAGANVLTF. The chain combines TRBV15 with TRBJ2-6, with D unresolved. V dropped 3 bases and J dropped 2 bases, with 11 bases sitting between them. Germline CDR1 reads LNHNV; CDR2 reads YYDKDF (reference sequence). The CDR3 is made up of 16 amino acids. Full variable domain (rest looked up from reference TRBV15 and TRBJ2-6): DAMVIQNPRYQVTQFGKPVTLSCSQTLNHNVMYWYQQKSSQAPKLLFHYYDKDFNNEADTPDNFQSRRPNTSFCFLDIRSPGLGDTAMYLCATSSRKKAGANVLTFGAGSRLTVL.

Note on this clonotype: A read error may account for a junction end that differs from germline. This chain joins TRBV28 and TRBJ2-7, with D unresolved. Germline lookup yields CDR1 MDHEN and CDR2 SYDVKM. The CDR3 length is 16 residues. The CDR3 DNA sequence: TGTGCCAGCAACATGCCGGGCTATAGCAACGGCTACGGGCAGTACTTC. Protein product: CASNMPGYSNGYGQYF.

V gene TRBV4-2 combines with J gene TRBJ2-5; D is possibly TRBD2 (5 bases). The J call is uncertain, as TRBJ2-7 better fits the DNA end. CDR1 is LGHNA and CDR2 is YNFKEQ in the germline V gene. The CDR3 sequence is 17 residues long. The CDR3 here is CASSLRSGRTSTDEQYF. DNA of the CDR3: TGTGCCAGCAGCCTAAGGTCAGGCCGGACTTCTACCGACGAGCAGTACTTC.

This clonotype came up a few times. J is TRBJ1-2 and V is TRBV3-1; 8 bases match TRBD1. The CDR3 has 13 amino acids. Germline trimming cut 2 bases from V and 8 bases from J; bases unmatched to any gene: 4. Germline loops: CDR1 LGHDT, CDR2 YNNKEL (reference sequence). CDR3 sequence (DNA): TGTGCCAGCAGCCAACCGACAGGGGCCGGCTACACCTTC. Encoded protein: CASSQPTGAGYTF.

V gene TRBV7-9 combines with J gene TRBJ2-5, with a weak D call TRBD2 (6 bases). CDR3 size: 14 residues. The germline CDR1 and CDR2 sequences are SEHNR and FQNEAQ (reference sequence). Deletions cut 1 base from V and 11 bases from J, with 17 bases between. CDR3 region: CASSLDGGGNEQYF. For the CDR3, the DNA is TGTGCCAGCAGCTTAGATGGTGGGGGGAATGAGCAGTACTTC. Filled out from reference TRBV7-9 and TRBJ2-5, the complete variable domain reads DTGVSQNPRHKITKRGQNVTFRCDPISEHNRLYWYRQTLGQGPEFLTYFQNEAQLEKSRLLSDRFSAERPKGSFSTLEIQRTEQGDSAMYLCASSLDGGGNEQYFGPGTRLLVL.